This note documents a single T cell receptor (beta chain) sequence. Distinct nucleotide sequences in the sample also encode this CDR3. V dropped 5 bases and J dropped 5 bases, with 12 bases sitting between them. This CDR3 spans 13 amino acids. The germline gives CDR1 MNHEY, CDR2 SMNVEV (reference sequence). Profiling relied on immunoSEQ multiplex PCR, and the TCRdb table lists in-frame clones only, not all of them. Of almost 750,000 clones listed, approximately 72% are singletons. The sample comes from a study of shared clonotypes between healthy human individuals. The chain uses TRBV27 and TRBJ1-2; D is unresolved. The sequence derives from a woman in her thirties in good health. Sequences were obtained from memory CD4+ T cells sorted from blood. Noted subset: CD45RA-negative fraction. The CDR3: CASSLREGYGYTF. CDR3 coding DNA: TGTGCCAGCAGTCTACGGGAGGGTTATGGCTACACCTTC.